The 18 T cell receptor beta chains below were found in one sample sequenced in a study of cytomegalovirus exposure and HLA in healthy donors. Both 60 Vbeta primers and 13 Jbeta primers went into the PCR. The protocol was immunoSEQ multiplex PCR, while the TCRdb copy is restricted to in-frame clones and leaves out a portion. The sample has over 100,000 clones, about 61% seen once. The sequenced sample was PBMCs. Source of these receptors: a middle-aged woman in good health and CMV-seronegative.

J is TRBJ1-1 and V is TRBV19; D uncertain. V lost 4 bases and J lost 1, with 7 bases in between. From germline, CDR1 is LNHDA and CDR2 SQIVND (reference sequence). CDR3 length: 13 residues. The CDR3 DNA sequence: TGTGCCAGTAGTAAGAGAGCGAACACTGAAGCTTTCTTT. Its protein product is CASSKRANTEAFF.

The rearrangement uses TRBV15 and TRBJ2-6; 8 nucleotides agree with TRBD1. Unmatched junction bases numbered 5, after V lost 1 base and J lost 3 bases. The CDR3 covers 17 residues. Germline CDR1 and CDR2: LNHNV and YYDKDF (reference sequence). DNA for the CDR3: TGTGCCACCAGCAGAGTTTCAGGGGGCGATGGGGCCAACGTCCTGACTTTC. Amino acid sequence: CATSRVSGGDGANVLTF.

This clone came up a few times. CDR3 coding DNA: TGTGCCAGCAGTTACTACAGGGACACTGAAGCTTTCTTT. Translating gives CASSYYRDTEAFF. V usage is TRBV6-5 and J usage is TRBJ1-1; maybe TRBD1 (6 bases). The CDR3 length is 13 residues. V lost 1 base, J lost 3 bases, and 6 bases lay in between. Germline CDR1 and CDR2: MNHEY and SVGAGI.

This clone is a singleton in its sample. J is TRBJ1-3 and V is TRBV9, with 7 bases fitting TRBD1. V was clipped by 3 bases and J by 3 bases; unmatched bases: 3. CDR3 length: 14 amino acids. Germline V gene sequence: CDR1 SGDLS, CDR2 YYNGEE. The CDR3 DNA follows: TGTGCCAGCAGCGCTGGGACAGTTGGAAACACCATATATTTT. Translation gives CASSAGTVGNTIYF.

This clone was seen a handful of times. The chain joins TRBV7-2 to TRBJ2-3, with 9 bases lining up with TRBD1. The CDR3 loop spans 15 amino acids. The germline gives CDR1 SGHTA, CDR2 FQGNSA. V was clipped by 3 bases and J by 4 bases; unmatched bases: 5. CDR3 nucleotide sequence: TGTGCCAGCAGCTTGGGACAGGGAACTGCAGATACGCAGTATTTT. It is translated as CASSLGQGTADTQYF.

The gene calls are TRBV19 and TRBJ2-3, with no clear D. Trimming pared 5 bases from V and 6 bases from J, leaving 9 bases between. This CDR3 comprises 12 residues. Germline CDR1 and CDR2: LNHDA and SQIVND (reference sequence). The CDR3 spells CASSFPSDTQYF. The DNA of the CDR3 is TGTGCCAGTAGTTTCCCCTCCGATACGCAGTATTTT.

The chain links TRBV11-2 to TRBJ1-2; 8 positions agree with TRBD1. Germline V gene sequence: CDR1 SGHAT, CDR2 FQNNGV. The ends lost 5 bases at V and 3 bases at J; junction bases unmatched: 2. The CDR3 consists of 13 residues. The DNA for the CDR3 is TGTGCCAGCAGCCAGGGACAGGACTATGGCTACACCTTC. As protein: CASSQGQDYGYTF.

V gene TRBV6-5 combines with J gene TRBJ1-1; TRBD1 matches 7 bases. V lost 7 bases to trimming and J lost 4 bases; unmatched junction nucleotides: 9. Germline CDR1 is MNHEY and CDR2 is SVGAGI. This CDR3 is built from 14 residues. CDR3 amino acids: CASTSGQMSTEAFF. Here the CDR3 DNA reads TGTGCCAGCACCTCGGGACAGATGAGCACTGAAGCTTTCTTT.

As DNA, the CDR3 is TGTGCCAGCATGCCGGTTCCGAACACTGAAGCTTTCTTT. As protein: CASMPVPNTEAFF. J is TRBJ1-1 and V is TRBV2; D is undetermined. V lost 7 bases, J lost 1 base, and 10 bases lay in between. CDR1 and CDR2 from the germline V gene are SNHLY and FYNNEI. This CDR3 is 13 amino acids long.

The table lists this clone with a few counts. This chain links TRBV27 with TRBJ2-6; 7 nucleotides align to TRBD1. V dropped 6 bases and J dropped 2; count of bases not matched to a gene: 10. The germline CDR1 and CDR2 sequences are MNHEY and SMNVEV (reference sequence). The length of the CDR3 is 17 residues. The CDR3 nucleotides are TGTGCCAGCAGGCCCCCCGATGGGACAGCTGGGGCCAACGTCCTGACTTTC. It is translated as CASRPPDGTAGANVLTF.

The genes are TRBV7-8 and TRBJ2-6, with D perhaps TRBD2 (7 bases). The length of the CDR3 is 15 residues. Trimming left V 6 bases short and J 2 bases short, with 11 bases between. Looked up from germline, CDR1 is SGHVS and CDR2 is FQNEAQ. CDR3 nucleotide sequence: TGTGCCAGCAGACAGGGAGGGGCTGGGGCCAACGTCCTGACTTTC. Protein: CASRQGGAGANVLTF.

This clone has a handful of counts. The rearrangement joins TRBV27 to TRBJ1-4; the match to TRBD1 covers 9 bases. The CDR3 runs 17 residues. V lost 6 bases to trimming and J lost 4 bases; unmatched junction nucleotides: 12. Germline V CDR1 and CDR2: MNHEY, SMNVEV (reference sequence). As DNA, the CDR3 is TGTGCCAGCAGGCCGGGACAGGGCGTGGGGGGTAATGAAAAACTGTTTTTT. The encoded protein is CASRPGQGVGGNEKLFF.

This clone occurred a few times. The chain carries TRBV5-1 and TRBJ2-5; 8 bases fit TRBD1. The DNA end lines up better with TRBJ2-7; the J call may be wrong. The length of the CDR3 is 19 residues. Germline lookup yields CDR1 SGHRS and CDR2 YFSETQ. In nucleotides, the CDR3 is TGCGCCAGCAGCTTGGCCGGGGCAGGGGGCGTGATCCTCTCCTACGAGCAGTACTTC. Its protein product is CASSLAGAGGVILSYEQYF.

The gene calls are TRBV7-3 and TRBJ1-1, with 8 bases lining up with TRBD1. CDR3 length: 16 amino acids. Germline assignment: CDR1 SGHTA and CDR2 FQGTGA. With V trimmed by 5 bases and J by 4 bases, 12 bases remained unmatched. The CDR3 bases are TGTGCCAGCAGCACAGGGGGTGGTTCCGGGGGCACTGAAGCTTTCTTT. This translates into CASSTGGGSGGTEAFF. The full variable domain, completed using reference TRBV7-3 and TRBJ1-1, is GAGVSQTPSNKVTEKGKYVELRCDPISGHTALYWYRQSLGQGPEFLIYFQGTGAADDSGLPNDRFFAVRPEGSVSTLKIQRTERGDSAVYLCASSTGGGSGGTEAFFGQGTRLTVV.

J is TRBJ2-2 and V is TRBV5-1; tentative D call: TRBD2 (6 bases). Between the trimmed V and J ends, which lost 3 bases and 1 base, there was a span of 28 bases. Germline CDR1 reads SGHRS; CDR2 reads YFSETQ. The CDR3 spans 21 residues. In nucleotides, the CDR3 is TGCGCCAGCAGCTCCCCACAACTCCAAAAGAAGCGGGCGCTGAACACCGGGGAGCTGTTTTTT. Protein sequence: CASSSPQLQKKRALNTGELFF.

The CDR3 nucleotides read TGTGCAAGCCACAGGGATGAAAATGAAAAACTGTTTTTT. The encoded protein is CASHRDENEKLFF. V usage is TRBV7-9 and J usage is TRBJ1-4; tentative D call: TRBD1 (6 bases). This CDR3 has 13 amino acids. From germline, CDR1 is SEHNR and CDR2 FQNEAQ (reference sequence).

The CDR3 sequence: CASSFHQTEAFF. The DNA of the CDR3 is TGTGCCAGCAGCTTCCACCAGACTGAAGCTTTCTTT. The V call is TRBV11-3, the J call TRBJ1-1; no clear D gene. Germline loops: CDR1 SGHNT, CDR2 YENEEA. The CDR3 is made up of 12 amino acids. Trimming took 3 bases from V and 5 from J, leaving 7 bases between them.

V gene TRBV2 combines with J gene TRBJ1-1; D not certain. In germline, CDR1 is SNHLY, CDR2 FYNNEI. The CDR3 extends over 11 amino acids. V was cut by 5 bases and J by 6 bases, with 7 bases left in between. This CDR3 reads CASSSSAEAFF. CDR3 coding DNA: TGTGCCAGCAGTTCCTCCGCTGAAGCTTTCTTT.